This T cell receptor beta chain was sequenced in a study of tumor-infiltrating lymphocytes in primary liver carcinoma. Study-level information: Tissue type made little difference to sample yields of roughly 3.65 to 7.13 million productive TCRbeta reads. The study's findings and limits: Tumor top-250-clone fractions significantly exceeded those of blood (p = 0.039).

CDR3 length equals 15 residues. With 6 bases clipped from V and 5 bases from J, the junction kept 8 bases outside the gene matches. Germline V gene data show CDR1 as MNHEY and CDR2 as SVGAGI. Both blood RNA, taken from unsorted whole blood, and germline DNA were extracted. Before the operation took place, around 4 milliliters of peripheral blood were collected. This clonotype was counted many times. The antigen is undetermined. Priming with a constant-region primer yielded TCR beta cDNA from approximately 500 ng total RNA. A slightly modified ARM-PCR protocol with three nested multiplex PCR rounds produced these TCR beta libraries. The study ran its first two PCR rounds for approximately 10 cycles each, using TRBV1-TRBV30 forward primers and a C-beta reverse primer. TCRdb reanalysed the multiplex PCR reads using MiXCR and keeps one entry per CDR3 protein. The data show hundreds of thousands of distinct CDR3 sequences, with 55% to 65% seen just once and roughly 8.9% held by the top ten.

The sequence came from a man aged 40-49 years with primary liver carcinoma and hepatitis B virus infection. The gene calls are TRBV6-5 and TRBJ2-2; 8 bases are shared with TRBD2. The sequenced material came from peripheral blood. The CDR3 spells CASSAPGGRTGELFF. The CDR3 nucleotides read TGTGCCAGCAGCGCGCCGGGCGGGAGGACCGGGGAGCTGTTTTTT.